This T cell receptor (beta chain) was captured by sequencing in a study of blood T cell repertoires in COVID-19 (dated by TCRdb to 2020 to 2021). Regarding the study in general: Samples covering the acute and convalescent phases of COVID-19 were provided by collaborators in the United States, Italy and Spain. The repertoires were released in a freely available public database meant as a resource for research on the immune response to SARS-CoV-2. Nearly every sample came with metadata listing a de-identified subject ID, COVID-19 status, age in years and sex. The material from the prospective study consisted of cDNA or gDNA derived from T cells, B-cell-depleted T cells, or PBMCs. Samples were obtained from the ongoing ImmuneRACE study (first 160 participants) and from about 1,300 subjects provided by 6 global collaborators. Subjects who had been exposed to COVID-19, were actively infected with it, or had recovered from it provided the deeply sampled blood TCRbeta repertoires that made up the dataset. Where HLA class I and class II types were available, the types were taken from metadata supplied by the sample provider, not from assay-based typing. Results and caveats for the whole study, not just this receptor: The quantity of clinical and demographic metadata differed by source and by participant and was supplied without curation.

Each collaborating institution followed its own protocols to collect whole blood in K2EDTA tubes. For TCRbeta analysis, collaborator samples were shipped as frozen whole blood, as isolated PBMCs, or as DNA extracted from either sample type. The immunoSEQ Assay, a bias-controlled multiplex PCR, was used to amplify TCRbeta CDR3 regions from genomic DNA. Per the authors' processing: The number of nucleated cells in each sample was estimated by amplification of reference gene primers within the assay. To quantify the absolute abundance of each unique TCRbeta CDR3 rearrangement, sequence reads were collapsed and filtered. For each sample, productive Simpson clonality was calculated as the square root of Simpson's diversity index across productive rearrangements. TCRdb provides this immuneACCESS table in a form limited to in-frame rearrangements. Some clones are lacking; in checked studies, under half of them reflect an unresolved V gene, and why the rest are absent is not known. V, J and clone size are those of that table, while D and trimming were read from the DNA. The sample table holds some 78,000 clones, of which around nine tenths were seen once. 4.5% to 5% of the sample rests with the top ten.

A word on this clone: The target of this receptor is not known. No much larger clonotype is one base removed from it; base qualities were not supplied.

Sequencing used peripheral blood. The source of this sequence is a man over 45 with active or convalescent COVID-19.

The DNA sequence reads TGCGCCAGCAGCAAGGGGACTAGCGGGGGGCTCGATGAGCAGTTCTTC. Its amino acids are CASSKGTSGGLDEQFF. In this chain, TRBV5-1 is recombined with TRBJ2-1; 15 central bases correspond to TRBD2. The CDR3, cysteine through phenylalanine, is 16 amino acids long. The kept DNA is CDR3 alone, 48 bases in frame from the first base. Unmatched junction bases come to 7, with V trimmed by 4 bases and J by 8 bases. CDR1 and CDR2, looked up from the germline V gene, are SGHRS and YFSETQ. The full variable domain, completed from the reference TRBV5-1 and TRBJ2-1 proteins outside the CDR3, reads KAGVTQTPRYLIKTRGQQVTLSCSPISGHRSVSWYQQTPGQGLQFLFEYFSETQRNKGNFPGRFSGRQFSNSRSEMNVSTLELGDSALYLCASSKGTSGGLDEQFFGPGTRLTVL.